A selection of T cell receptor beta chains follows, all from one sample in a study of blood T cell repertoires in COVID-19. Clones were read by immunoSEQ multiplex PCR, and TCRdb kept only the in-frame ones, dropping some. Altogether around 80,000 clones are present, under 80% being singletons, with the ten largest covering roughly a fifth. Specimen: peripheral blood. These receptors were collected from a woman of 80 years or more with active or convalescent COVID-19. Both conserved end residues are part of each CDR3. The order of the fields is V gene, J gene, clone size, D gene, CDR3 protein, CDR3 DNA. The D gene is left open where the match is weak. Clone sizes are given selectively: once, few, many, or a class where the clone is expanded.

v_call: TRBV4-3; j_call: TRBJ1-6; clone_size: -; d_call: TRBD1; cdr3_aa: CASSRDRSYNSPLHF; cdr3_nt: TGCGCCAGCAGCCGGGACAGGTCCTATAATTCACCCCTCCACTTT
v_call: TRBV4-3; j_call: TRBJ2-7; clone_size: -; d_call: TRBD2; cdr3_aa: CASSHGTSGGHEQYF; cdr3_nt: TGCGCCAGCAGCCATGGGACTAGCGGGGGCCACGAGCAGTACTTC
v_call: TRBV7-2; j_call: TRBJ1-4; clone_size: -; d_call: TRBD1; cdr3_aa: CASSLTGTGGLANEKLFF; cdr3_nt: TGTGCCAGCAGCCTCACCGGGACAGGGGGCCTAGCTAATGAAAAACTGTTTTTT
v_call: TRBV7-9; j_call: TRBJ2-7; clone_size: -; d_call: -; cdr3_aa: CASSLAMVRGTYEQYF; cdr3_nt: TGTGCCAGCAGCTTAGCGATGGTTAGAGGGACCTACGAGCAGTACTTC
v_call: TRBV18; j_call: TRBJ1-3; clone_size: -; d_call: -; cdr3_aa: CASSPSTGNVNFGNTIYF; cdr3_nt: TGTGCCAGCTCACCATCTACAGGGAACGTGAACTTTGGAAACACCATATATTTT
v_call: TRBV11-1; j_call: TRBJ2-1; clone_size: -; d_call: TRBD1; cdr3_aa: CASSFAPTGDYNEQFF; cdr3_nt: TGTGCCAGCAGCTTTGCCCCGACAGGGGACTACAATGAGCAGTTCTTC
v_call: TRBV6-5; j_call: TRBJ1-5; clone_size: -; d_call: -; cdr3_aa: CASRYDTNQPQHF; cdr3_nt: TGTGCCAGCAGGTACGACACCAATCAGCCCCAGCATTTT
v_call: TRBV28; j_call: TRBJ2-1; clone_size: -; d_call: -; cdr3_aa: CASKKGTGYNEQFF; cdr3_nt: TGTGCCAGCAAGAAGGGAACAGGGTACAATGAGCAGTTCTTC
v_call: TRBV27; j_call: TRBJ2-5; clone_size: -; d_call: -; cdr3_aa: CASSPIGEKGETQYF; cdr3_nt: TGTGCCAGCAGTCCAATAGGGGAAAAGGGAGAGACCCAGTACTTC
v_call: TRBV7-8; j_call: TRBJ2-1; clone_size: -; d_call: TRBD1; cdr3_aa: CASSQIPPGQGYNEQFF; cdr3_nt: TGTGCCAGCAGTCAGATACCCCCCGGACAGGGTTACAATGAGCAGTTCTTC
v_call: TRBV12-3/TRBV12-4; j_call: TRBJ2-5; clone_size: few; d_call: -; cdr3_aa: CASSYREQETQYF; cdr3_nt: TGTGCCAGCAGTTATCGAGAACAAGAGACCCAGTACTTC
v_call: TRBV19; j_call: TRBJ1-1; clone_size: -; d_call: -; cdr3_aa: CASSILGHSNTEAFF; cdr3_nt: TGTGCCAGTAGTATCCTGGGACATTCGAACACTGAAGCTTTCTTT
v_call: TRBV3-1/TRBV3-2; j_call: TRBJ1-4; clone_size: once; d_call: -; cdr3_aa: CASSLDGATNEKLFF; cdr3_nt: TGTGCCAGCAGCCTTGATGGGGCGACTAATGAAAAACTGTTTTTT
v_call: TRBV5-1; j_call: TRBJ2-7; clone_size: -; d_call: TRBD1; cdr3_aa: CASSPGRGQIYDYEQYF; cdr3_nt: TGCGCCAGCAGCCCCGGAAGGGGACAGATCTACGACTACGAGCAGTACTTC
v_call: TRBV10-2; j_call: TRBJ1-1; clone_size: -; d_call: -; cdr3_aa: CASRATGLNTEAFF; cdr3_nt: TGCGCCAGCAGGGCGACAGGCTTGAACACTGAAGCTTTCTTT
v_call: TRBV7-3; j_call: TRBJ1-1; clone_size: -; d_call: TRBD1; cdr3_aa: CASSRQGINSEAFF; cdr3_nt: TGTGCCAGCAGCCGACAGGGTATTAACTCCGAAGCTTTCTTT
v_call: TRBV5-1; j_call: TRBJ1-1; clone_size: many; d_call: TRBD1; cdr3_aa: CASSRTRTGGEAFF; cdr3_nt: TGCGCCAGCAGCCGGACCCGGACAGGGGGTGAAGCTTTCTTT
v_call: TRBV30; j_call: TRBJ2-3; clone_size: -; d_call: TRBD2; cdr3_aa: CAWDPFTSGASTDTQYF; cdr3_nt: TGTGCCTGGGATCCTTTCACTAGCGGGGCTAGCACAGATACGCAGTATTTT
v_call: TRBV7-8; j_call: TRBJ2-1; clone_size: -; d_call: -; cdr3_aa: CASSLPGLYNEQFF; cdr3_nt: TGTGCCAGCAGCCTCCCTGGACTTTACAATGAGCAGTTCTTC
v_call: TRBV27; j_call: TRBJ1-5; clone_size: few; d_call: -; cdr3_aa: CASSLRPSRPEQPQHF; cdr3_nt: TGTGCCAGCAGTTTAAGGCCCTCACGGCCGGAGCAGCCCCAGCATTTT
v_call: TRBV6-5; j_call: TRBJ1-5; clone_size: -; d_call: -; cdr3_aa: CASREGRLSNQPQHF; cdr3_nt: TGTGCCAGCAGGGAGGGGCGATTGAGCAATCAGCCCCAGCATTTT
v_call: TRBV30; j_call: TRBJ1-1; clone_size: -; d_call: TRBD1; cdr3_aa: CAFDRGTMNTEAFF; cdr3_nt: TGTGCCTTCGACAGGGGAACCATGAACACTGAAGCTTTCTTT
v_call: TRBV4-3; j_call: TRBJ2-3; clone_size: -; d_call: TRBD2; cdr3_aa: CASSQALAGGYTDTQYF; cdr3_nt: TGCGCCAGCAGCCAAGCTCTAGCGGGGGGATACACAGATACGCAGTATTTT
v_call: TRBV9; j_call: TRBJ2-1; clone_size: -; d_call: TRBD2; cdr3_aa: CASSVDVSGASSYNEQFF; cdr3_nt: TGTGCCAGCAGCGTAGATGTTAGCGGGGCGAGCTCCTACAATGAGCAGTTCTTC
v_call: TRBV27; j_call: TRBJ1-4; clone_size: few; d_call: -; cdr3_aa: CASSLILPGASTNEKLFF; cdr3_nt: TGTGCCAGCAGTTTGATCCTCCCAGGGGCCTCAACTAATGAAAAACTGTTTTTT
v_call: TRBV11-2; j_call: TRBJ2-7; clone_size: -; d_call: TRBD1; cdr3_aa: CASSQNGQGAHWFDF; cdr3_nt: TGTGCCAGCAGCCAAAACGGACAGGGGGCGCATTGGTTCGACTTC
v_call: TRBV7-2; j_call: TRBJ1-5; clone_size: few; d_call: -; cdr3_aa: CASSLTGGAEGSPQHF; cdr3_nt: TGTGCCAGCAGCTTAACGGGGGGCGCGGAGGGATCGCCCCAGCATTTT
v_call: TRBV7-3; j_call: TRBJ2-2; clone_size: -; d_call: -; cdr3_aa: CASSLGPGDTGELFF; cdr3_nt: TGTGCCAGCAGCTTAGGACCAGGGGACACCGGGGAGCTGTTTTTT
v_call: TRBV7-9; j_call: TRBJ1-1; clone_size: -; d_call: -; cdr3_aa: CASPGGGLNTEAFF; cdr3_nt: TGTGCCAGCCCCGGGGGGGGACTTAACACTGAAGCTTTCTTT
v_call: TRBV5-6; j_call: TRBJ1-2; clone_size: few; d_call: -; cdr3_aa: CASHDDGGYTF; cdr3_nt: TGTGCCAGTCACGACGACGGGGGCTACACCTTC
v_call: TRBV7-2; j_call: TRBJ1-5; clone_size: -; d_call: -; cdr3_aa: CASSLALEEPQHF; cdr3_nt: TGTGCCAGCAGCTTAGCGCTGGAGGAGCCCCAGCATTTT
v_call: TRBV6-2/TRBV6-3; j_call: TRBJ1-1; clone_size: -; d_call: TRBD1; cdr3_aa: CASSYPLGTANTEAFF; cdr3_nt: TGTGCCAGCAGTTACCCCCTAGGGACAGCGAACACTGAAGCTTTCTTT
v_call: TRBV3-1/TRBV3-2; j_call: TRBJ1-6; clone_size: -; d_call: -; cdr3_aa: CASSPCGGDSVNNSPLHF; cdr3_nt: TGTGCCAGCAGCCCCTGCGGGGGAGACTCGGTAAATAATTCACCCCTCCACTTT